Reported below is one T cell receptor (beta chain). It was second doses at about 4 or about 12 weeks that were pooled. This specimen comes from a study of T cell responses to AZD1222 COVID-19 vaccine. Here immunoSEQ multiplex PCR was the method, and the copy in TCRdb shows in-frame clones only, minus some. The data show about 60,000 clones, about 80% seen once. Germline V gene lookup returns CDR1 SGHTA and CDR2 FQGNSA. The junction had 2 bases not matched to a gene; V was cut back by 3 bases and J by 5 bases. The CDR3 runs to 13 residues. Sequences were derived from peripheral blood, sampled 28 days after the second AZD1222 dose. V gene TRBV7-2 combines with J gene TRBJ2-5; TRBD2 aligns across 8 bases. This TCR came from an adult who received the AZD1222 COVID-19 vaccine. In DNA form, the CDR3 reads TGTGCCAGCAGCTTTAGCGGGGCTGAGACCCAGTACTTC. Its protein is CASSFSGAETQYF.